The clone carrying this T cell receptor beta chain was recorded a few times. Its antigen remains unidentified. This CDR3 region has 18 residues. CDR1 and CDR2 from the germline V gene are KGHSH and LQKENI. Trimming pared 1 base from V and 1 base from J, leaving 14 bases between. Memory CD4+ cells were defined as CD4+CD45RO+CD25-. Full-length variable regions came from constant-region reverse primers plus semi-nested Nested Universal Primer A PCR. TCRdb processed the 5' RACE reads anew with MiXCR; each CDR3 protein has one entry. The sample yields 6,400 or so distinct CDR3 sequences, roughly three fifths seen once. Study-level findings and limits: The TCR gene usage of tumor memory CD4+ T cells clustered together with blood and lymph node memory CD4+ cells and with lymph node naive CD4+ cells.

The specimen was tumor-infiltrating memory CD4+ T cells sorted from the breast tumor. Subset noted: memory CD4+ T cells, CD4+CD45RO+CD25-. The receptor was isolated from a female donor with breast cancer. The chain uses TRBV18 and TRBJ2-6; D is perhaps TRBD2 (6 bases). DNA of the CDR3: TGTGCCAGCTCACCACGGGGACTTACAGAGTCTGGGGCCAACGTCCTGACTTTC. It encodes CASSPRGLTESGANVLTF. The entire variable domain, with the rest obtained from reference TRBV18 and TRBJ2-6, is as follows: NAGVMQNPRHLVRRRGQEARLRCSPMKGHSHVYWYRQLPEEGLKFMVYLQKENIIDESGMPKERFSAEFPKEGPSILRIQQVVRGDSAAYFCASSPRGLTESGANVLTFGAGSRLTVL.